The 22 T cell receptor beta chains below come from one sample, sequenced in a study of OX40 agonist ivuxolimab in advanced cancers. Repertoires were generated with immunoSEQ multiplex PCR, while TCRdb's copy carries only in-frame clones and drops some. The sample holds approximately 66,000 clones, about 91% seen once. The sequencing here drew on CD4+ or CD8+ T cells sorted from blood, taken in a trial of the OX40 agonist ivuxolimab. The receptors shown here come from an adult with an advanced solid tumor such as melanoma, head and neck, liver or kidney cancer.

V and J are TRBV6-5 and TRBJ1-1; D unresolved. This CDR3 has 13 residues. The V end was cut by 6 bases, the J end by 0 bases, with 8 bases between. Germline CDR1 reads MNHEY; CDR2 reads SVGAGI. The DNA for the CDR3 is TGTGCCAGCAGGTCGACCCTGAACACTGAAGCTTTCTTT. It specifies CASRSTLNTEAFF.

The V gene is TRBV19, the J gene TRBJ1-1; D unresolved. Looked up from germline, CDR1 is LNHDA and CDR2 is SQIVND (reference sequence). The CDR3 has 14 amino acids. V dropped 3 bases and J dropped 0 bases, with 8 bases sitting between them. This CDR3 reads CASSMGSLNTEAFF. The CDR3, as DNA: TGTGCCAGTAGTATGGGTTCCCTGAACACTGAAGCTTTCTTT.

The chain combines TRBV27 with TRBJ2-1; 7 bases align to TRBD1. J gave up 8 bases and V 4 bases, and 11 bases lay outside the gene matches. Germline V gives CDR1 MNHEY, CDR2 SMNVEV (reference sequence). The CDR3 runs to 15 residues. The CDR3 sequence is CASSYRGVKDYEQFF. The DNA of the CDR3 is TGTGCCAGCAGTTACAGGGGCGTCAAGGACTATGAGCAGTTCTTC.

The chain is built from TRBV12-5 and TRBJ2-7; no definite D call. Germline V gives CDR1 LGHNT, CDR2 FRNRAP. This CDR3 contains 13 residues. V was trimmed by 6 bases and J by 4 bases, leaving 13 bases between them. CDR3: CASGDRWIYEQYF. The CDR3 region has the DNA TGTGCTAGTGGCGACCGATGGATTTACGAGCAGTACTTC.

This clone was seen only a few times. The CDR3 region has the DNA TGCGCCAGCAGCCAAGTGGGGGCATGGGGCTACACCTTC. Translating it yields CASSQVGAWGYTF. The chain is built from TRBV4-1 and TRBJ1-2, with D possibly being TRBD1 (6 bases). CDR3 length: 13 residues. Trimming took off 1 base at V and 8 bases at J, with 11 bases between the two ends. Germline-derived CDR1 and CDR2 are MGHRA and YSYEKL.

The gene calls are TRBV18 and TRBJ1-1; no reliable D call. The V gene's germline CDR1 is KGHSH and CDR2 LQKENI. This CDR3 has 13 amino acids. Trimming stripped 3 bases from V and 2 bases from J, with 7 bases between. CDR3 loop: CASSPAANTEAFF. DNA of the CDR3: TGTGCCAGCTCACCCGCAGCAAACACTGAAGCTTTCTTT.

This clone was found once. The chain uses TRBV2 and TRBJ1-3; TRBD1 might be the D (6 bases). Germline CDR1 is SNHLY and CDR2 is FYNNEI. The CDR3 extends over 16 amino acids. V was pared by 7 bases and J by 0 bases, with 16 bases between. The CDR3 loop reads CASTGAGPISGNTIYF. In nucleotides, the CDR3 is TGTGCCAGCACAGGGGCAGGCCCCATCTCTGGAAACACCATATATTTT. Looking up the rest from reference TRBV2 and TRBJ1-3 gives the full variable domain: EPEVTQTPSHQVTQMGQEVILRCVPISNHLYFYWYRQILGQKVEFLVSFYNNEISEKSEIFDDQFSVERPDGSNFTLKIRSTKLEDSAMYFCASTGAGPISGNTIYFGEGSWLTVV.

V and J are TRBV5-1 and TRBJ2-5, with D tentatively TRBD1 (7 bases). There are 15 residues in the CDR3. Germline CDR1 is SGHRS and CDR2 is YFSETQ. Trimming stripped 4 bases from V and 3 bases from J, with 16 bases between. The CDR3 loop is CASSVQGGWEETQYF. DNA for the CDR3: TGCGCCAGCAGCGTCCAGGGGGGCTGGGAAGAGACCCAGTACTTC.

The chain recombines TRBV14 with TRBJ1-1, with D maybe TRBD1 (5 bases). The CDR3 has 16 residues. V was pared by 3 bases and J by 5 bases, with 19 bases between. Germline loops: CDR1 SGHDN, CDR2 FVKESK. In nucleotides, the CDR3 is TGTGCCAGCAGCCAGCTAGACGGGGGTCTCTTGACTGAAGCTTTCTTT. Translating it yields CASSQLDGGLLTEAFF.

The chain carries TRBV7-8 and TRBJ1-5; 9 bases align to TRBD1. V trimming: 0 bases; J trimming: 4 bases; junction bases outside the gene matches: 7. This CDR3 region has 17 residues. Germline CDR1 is SGHVS and CDR2 is FQNEAQ. The CDR3 DNA is TGTGCCAGCAGCTTAGCCCCTACAGGGGGCCGAAATCAGCCCCAGCATTTT. This codes for CASSLAPTGGRNQPQHF.

This chain joins TRBV19 and TRBJ2-1, with D tentatively TRBD1 (6 bases). This CDR3 has 18 residues. The germline gives CDR1 LNHDA, CDR2 SQIVND (reference sequence). The V end lost 5 bases, the J end lost 0 bases, and 20 bases lay between the germline ends. The CDR3 reads CASSADTGTTISYNEQFF. CDR3 bases: TGTGCCAGTAGTGCAGATACCGGGACAACCATCTCCTACAATGAGCAGTTCTTC.

This sequence joins TRBV5-4 and TRBJ2-1; the D gene is possibly TRBD2 (6 bases). Trimming pared 4 bases from V and 3 bases from J, leaving 14 bases between. Germline V gene data show CDR1 as SGHNT and CDR2 as YYREEE (reference sequence). The CDR3 totals 15 residues. The CDR3 sequence: CASSPARGFYNEQFF. CDR3 DNA: TGTGCCAGCAGCCCCGCGCGGGGTTTCTACAATGAGCAGTTCTTC.

The V and J genes are TRBV15 and TRBJ1-2, with 10 bases aligning to TRBD1. The CDR3 contains 16 residues. The germline CDR1 and CDR2 sequences are LNHNV and YYDKDF (reference sequence). The V segment lost 0 bases and the J segment 8 bases; nucleotides outside the gene matches: 9. In nucleotides, the CDR3 is TGTGCCACCAGCAGAGACAGACAGGGGGCGCAGGAGGGCTACACCTTC. Amino acids: CATSRDRQGAQEGYTF.

The chain is built from TRBV11-2 and TRBJ1-1, with 7 bases aligning to TRBD1. The CDR3 has 15 residues. The V gene end was trimmed by 4 bases and the J gene end by 1 base; junction bases not matched to a gene: 6. Germline CDR1 SGHAT, CDR2 FQNNGV. The CDR3 DNA follows: TGTGCCAGCAGCTCCCTGGGACAGCGGAACACTGAAGCTTTCTTT. It is translated as CASSSLGQRNTEAFF.

The rearrangement uses TRBV6-6 and TRBJ1-6, with D uncertain. V gave up 7 bases and J gave up 6 bases, with 16 bases separating them. The length of the CDR3 is 15 residues. Germline V CDR1 and CDR2: MNHNY, SVGAGI (reference sequence). The CDR3 sequence: CASKGGQEPNSPLHF. For the CDR3, the DNA is TGTGCCAGCAAGGGTGGTCAGGAACCTAATTCACCCCTCCACTTT.

The rearrangement links TRBV25-1 to TRBJ1-1; D not resolved. Germline CDR1 MGHDK, CDR2 SYGVNS. There are 13 residues in the CDR3. Between the trimmed V and J ends, which lost 6 bases and 1 base, there was a span of 9 bases. CDR3 sequence reads: CASRGHPNTEAFF. CDR3 nucleotide sequence: TGTGCCAGCAGAGGCCACCCGAACACTGAAGCTTTCTTT.

CDR3 sequence reads: CASTQGTANEKLFF. The CDR3, as DNA: TGTGCCAGCACCCAGGGGACAGCAAACGAAAAACTGTTTTTT. The chain recombines TRBV6-1 with TRBJ1-4, with 7 positions matching TRBD1. CDR1 MNHNS and CDR2 SASEGT come from the germline V gene. J lost 8 bases, V lost 7 bases, and 10 bases had no gene match. This CDR3 region has 14 residues.

Remarks on this clone: The junction differs from germline at one of its ends, possibly a read error. This chain connects TRBV9 to TRBJ2-6, with D unresolved. In germline, CDR1 is SGDLS, CDR2 YYNGEE. This CDR3 has 15 amino acids. This chain's CDR3 is CAGSLRKTGANVLTF. CDR3 bases: TGTGCCGGCAGCCTCAGGAAGACTGGGGCCAACGTCCTGACTTTC.

CDR3 sequence reads: CASNRGGGSTYEQYF. The DNA for the CDR3 is TGTGCCAGTAATAGAGGGGGGGGATCGACCTACGAGCAGTACTTC. The rearrangement uses TRBV19 and TRBJ2-7; D is possibly TRBD2 (7 bases). The CDR3 sequence is 15 residues long. Looked up from germline, CDR1 is LNHDA and CDR2 is SQIVND (reference sequence). Trimming left V 7 bases short and J 2 bases short, with 18 bases between.

The chain links TRBV19 to TRBJ1-4; TRBD1 matches at 9 bases. This CDR3 has 15 residues. With V trimmed by 10 bases and J by 8 bases, 14 bases remained unmatched. CDR1 LNHDA and CDR2 SQIVND come from the germline V gene (reference sequence). The CDR3 sequence is CAKEPRGQGWEKLFF. For the CDR3, the DNA is TGTGCCAAAGAGCCTCGGGGACAGGGTTGGGAAAAACTGTTTTTT.

The chain uses TRBV2 and TRBJ1-3; the match to TRBD1 covers 7 bases. This CDR3 comprises 18 residues. Germline CDR1 reads SNHLY; CDR2 reads FYNNEI. V trimming: 0 bases; J trimming: 2 bases; junction bases outside the gene matches: 10. CDR3 in DNA: TGTGCCAGCAGTGAAGCCTCAGGGGGGTTGATCACTGGAAACACCATATATTTT. This codes for CASSEASGGLITGNTIYF. Together with reference TRBV2 and TRBJ1-3, the CDR3 gives the full variable domain: EPEVTQTPSHQVTQMGQEVILRCVPISNHLYFYWYRQILGQKVEFLVSFYNNEISEKSEIFDDQFSVERPDGSNFTLKIRSTKLEDSAMYFCASSEASGGLITGNTIYFGEGSWLTVV.

This sequence joins TRBV6-5 and TRBJ2-7; 10 bases are a match to TRBD1. Germline CDR1 reads MNHEY; CDR2 reads SVGAGI. The CDR3 runs 13 residues. CDR3 amino acids: CAVPGTGDCEQYF. The CDR3, as DNA: TGTGCAGTCCCCGGGACAGGGGACTGCGAGCAGTACTTC.